These T cell receptor beta chains were read from a single sample in a study of T cell changes during pregnancy in multiple sclerosis. Profiling relied on immunoSEQ multiplex PCR, and the TCRdb table lists in-frame clones only, not all of them. In the table there are fewer than 60,000 clones, over 90% of which are singletons. Sequencing used CD8+ T cells from peripheral blood mononuclear cells, obtained in the first trimester of pregnancy. These receptors were obtained from a female donor with multiple sclerosis, enrolled in a pregnancy study. The CDR3 runs from the conserved cysteine through the conserved F or W. D genes are given only for firm matches. Expanded clones are given a class, and other clones once, few, many or no size at all.

d_gene	v_gene	j_gene	abundance	CDR3nt	CDR3aa
TRBD1	TRBV7-9	TRBJ1-2	-	TGTGCCAGCAGCTTAGGGACAGGGAACAACTATGGCTACACCTTC	CASSLGTGNNYGYTF
-	TRBV11-2	TRBJ2-7	once	TGTGCCAGCAGCTTAGCGGGATTGAGGGAGCAGTACTTC	CASSLAGLREQYF
TRBD2	TRBV19	TRBJ2-1	-	TGTGCTAGCGGGCCGAGCTCCTACAATGAGCAGTTCTTC	CASGPSSYNEQFF
TRBD2	TRBV19	TRBJ2-7	-	TGTGCCAGTAGTATAGCGGGGACTAGCTCCTACGAGCAGTACTTC	CASSIAGTSSYEQYF
-	TRBV10-2	TRBJ2-3	-	TGCGCCAGCGGAATACTAGCACCGAGCACAGATACGCAGTATTTT	CASGILAPSTDTQYF
TRBD1	TRBV7-9	TRBJ2-5	-	TGTGCCAGCAGCTCCGCGACAGGGGTGGTCGGCGAGACCCAGTACTTC	CASSSATGVVGETQYF
-	TRBV28	TRBJ2-3	medium-sized	TGTGCCAGCAGTCAGGGTACAGATACGCAGTATTTT	CASSQGTDTQYF
TRBD1	TRBV15	TRBJ1-5	-	TGTGCCACCAGCAAGCCCCGGGACAGGGAAGAGAATCAGCCCCAGCATTTT	CATSKPRDREENQPQHF
-	TRBV28	TRBJ1-3	once	TGTGCCAGCAGTCCAACAGGGATCTCTGGAAACACCATATATTTT	CASSPTGISGNTIYF
-	TRBV7-9	TRBJ2-7	-	TGTGCCAGCAGCCTTTTCGGAGGGAACTACGAGCAGTACTTC	CASSLFGGNYEQYF
-	TRBV29-1	TRBJ1-1	-	TGCAGCGCCGAATACCCCACGCGGGGAGTCACTGAAGCTTTCTTT	CSAEYPTRGVTEAFF
-	TRBV10-1	TRBJ1-1	-	TGCGCCAGCAGTGACAGGGCTGAAGCTTTCTTT	CASSDRAEAFF
-	TRBV30	TRBJ1-1	-	TGTGCCTGGAGTGATGATGGTGCGGATGAAGCTTTCTTT	CAWSDDGADEAFF
TRBD1	TRBV5-4	TRBJ1-1	-	TGTGCCAGCAGCTTGGGAGGGGGCAGGGGCACTGAAGCTTTCTTT	CASSLGGGRGTEAFF
TRBD2	TRBV19	TRBJ2-1	-	TGTGCCAGTAGTATGGATAGCGGGTACAATGAGCAGTTCTTC	CASSMDSGYNEQFF
-	TRBV27	TRBJ2-3	-	TGTGCCAGCAGCCCCGGGGGGCGGGATACGCAGTATTTT	CASSPGGRDTQYF
-	TRBV5-1	TRBJ2-7	-	TGCGCCAGCAGTCCGGGTCCTTCCTACGAGCAGTACTTC	CASSPGPSYEQYF
-	TRBV7-2	TRBJ2-3	-	TGTGCCAGCAGCTTAGGACTGACTAGCACAGATACGCAGTATTTT	CASSLGLTSTDTQYF
TRBD1	TRBV5-1	TRBJ1-1	-	TGCGCCAGCAGCTGGACAGGGGACACTGAAGCTTTCTTT	CASSWTGDTEAFF
-	TRBV5-4	TRBJ2-3	-	TGTGCCAGCAGCTTGGGGACTACCCTAAACACAGATACGCAGTATTTT	CASSLGTTLNTDTQYF
TRBD2	TRBV13	TRBJ2-7	-	TGTGCCAGCAGCTTACGAGCGGGAGTAAATAGCTACGAGCAGTACTTC	CASSLRAGVNSYEQYF
-	TRBV28	TRBJ2-1	-	TGTGCCAGCAGTTTAACGGTTGAGCAGTTCTTC	CASSLTVEQFF
TRBD1	TRBV10-3	TRBJ2-7	once	TGTGCCATCAGTGGACAGCCCCGGGACAGGGGGCTCGACGAGCAGTACTTC	CAISGQPRDRGLDEQYF
-	TRBV30	TRBJ2-7	-	TGTGCCTGGAGTGTCAGGGCCGCCTACGAGCAGTACTTC	CAWSVRAAYEQYF
TRBD1	TRBV25-1	TRBJ2-1	-	TGTGCCAGCAAGGATGGACAGGGAAGCGACAATGAGCAGTTCTTC	CASKDGQGSDNEQFF
TRBD1	TRBV25-1	TRBJ2-7	-	TGTGCCAGCAGCTCATCCCCCGGGACAGGGTTAAACGAGCAGTACTTC	CASSSSPGTGLNEQYF
-	TRBV2	TRBJ1-1	-	TGTGCCAGCAGTGCCAGGGGCGGGAGAACTGAAGCTTTCTTT	CASSARGGRTEAFF
TRBD1	TRBV5-4	TRBJ1-2	-	TGTGCCAGCAGCTGGGCCCTCCTTTCTACAGGGGACGGCTACACCTTC	CASSWALLSTGDGYTF
-	TRBV28	TRBJ2-7	-	TGTGCCAGCAGTTTATTTTCATACGAGCAGTACTTC	CASSLFSYEQYF
TRBD1	TRBV13	TRBJ2-2	-	TGTGCCAGCAGCGGGACAGGGAGGACCGGGGAGCTGTTTTTT	CASSGTGRTGELFF
-	TRBV2	TRBJ2-7	-	TGTGCCAGCAGTGTCTCTAGCGCTTACTACGAGCAGTACTTC	CASSVSSAYYEQYF
TRBD1	TRBV5-1	TRBJ2-1	-	TGCGCCAGCAGCTTCGGACAGGGACGGGAGCAGTTCTTC	CASSFGQGREQFF
TRBD1	TRBV4-2	TRBJ2-7	-	TGTGCCAGCAGCCAAGATAGGACAGGTTCCTACGAGCAGTACTTC	CASSQDRTGSYEQYF
TRBD1	TRBV4-1	TRBJ2-5	-	TGCGCCAGCAGCCGGGACAGGGTGAGGGAGCAGTACTTC	CASSRDRVREQYF
TRBD1	TRBV5-6	TRBJ2-7	-	TGTGCCAGCAAATGGACAGGGGAACACGAGCAGTACTTC	CASKWTGEHEQYF
TRBD1	TRBV5-4	TRBJ1-1	-	TGTGCCAGCAGCCCGCAAACAGGGGCGAGTGAAGCTTTCTTT	CASSPQTGASEAFF
-	TRBV4-3	TRBJ1-1	-	TGCGCCAGCAGCCAAGGAAGGGGTGATTACACTGAAGCTTTCTTT	CASSQGRGDYTEAFF
-	TRBV19	TRBJ2-7	once	TGTGCCAGTACTAACCCCCCAGGGGAGCAGTACTTC	CASTNPPGEQYF
TRBD2	TRBV9	TRBJ2-7	-	TGTGCCAGCAGCGTAGGGACTAGCGGGACCTTTGGGGAGCAGTACTTC	CASSVGTSGTFGEQYF
TRBD1	TRBV28	TRBJ1-2	-	TGTGCCAGCAGCCTGGACAGGGCCAACTATGGCTACACCTTC	CASSLDRANYGYTF
-	TRBV19	TRBJ2-1	-	TGTGCCAGTAGTTTTACAGGGAACTCCTACAATGAGCAGTTCTTC	CASSFTGNSYNEQFF
-	TRBV11-2	TRBJ2-3	-	TGTGCCAGCAGCTCCTCAGGGGCAGGGACAGATACGCAGTATTTT	CASSSSGAGTDTQYF
TRBD2	TRBV27	TRBJ2-7	-	TGTGCCAGCAGTCCTAGCGGGAGGACCTACGAGCAGTACTTC	CASSPSGRTYEQYF
-	TRBV4-3	TRBJ2-1	-	TGCGCCAGCAGCATTTCGACAGGAGGAAAATACAATGAGCAGTTCTTC	CASSISTGGKYNEQFF
-	TRBV28	TRBJ1-1	-	TGTGCCAGTCATACACAGGGTTTGAACACTGAAGCTTTCTTT	CASHTQGLNTEAFF
-	TRBV27	TRBJ1-5	-	TGTGCCAGCAGTTTAGCAGCCGGGTCAAGCAATCAGCCCCAGCATTTT	CASSLAAGSSNQPQHF
-	TRBV21-1	TRBJ2-7	-	TGTGCCAGCAGCAAAGGTTTGGCTAGCCCTGCGGACGAGCAGTACTTC	CASSKGLASPADEQYF
-	TRBV5-4	TRBJ1-1	-	TGTGCCAGCAGCATCGGGGGGGGTATCACTGAAGCTTTCTTT	CASSIGGGITEAFF
TRBD1	TRBV4-1	TRBJ2-7	-	TGCGCCAGCAGCCCCTCCGGGACAGGGGTGTACGAGCAGTACTTC	CASSPSGTGVYEQYF
-	TRBV7-9	TRBJ2-7	-	TGTGCCAGCAGCTCGGAGTTCTACGAGCAGTACTTC	CASSSEFYEQYF
TRBD1	TRBV7-8	TRBJ2-7	-	TGTGCCAGCAGCACAGGGGACTACGAGCAGTACTTC	CASSTGDYEQYF
-	TRBV2	TRBJ1-2	-	TGTGCCACTCCCCCGGGGAAAGGTGGCTACACCTTC	CATPPGKGGYTF